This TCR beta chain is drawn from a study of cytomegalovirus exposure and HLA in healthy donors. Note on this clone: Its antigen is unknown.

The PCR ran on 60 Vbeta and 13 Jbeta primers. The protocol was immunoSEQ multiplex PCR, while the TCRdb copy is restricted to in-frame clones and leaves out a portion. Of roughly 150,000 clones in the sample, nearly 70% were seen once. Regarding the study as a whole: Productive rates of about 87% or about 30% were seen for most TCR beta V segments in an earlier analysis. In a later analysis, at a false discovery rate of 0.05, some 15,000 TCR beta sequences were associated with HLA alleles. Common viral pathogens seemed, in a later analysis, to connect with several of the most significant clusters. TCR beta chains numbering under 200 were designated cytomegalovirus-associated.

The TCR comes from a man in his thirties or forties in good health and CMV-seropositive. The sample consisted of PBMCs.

CDR3 bases: TGTGCCAGCAGCGTGGGACTAACGTCCTACGAGCAGTACTTC. Translated, it gives CASSVGLTSYEQYF. The chain combines TRBV9 with TRBJ2-7; 7 nucleotides agree with TRBD2. CDR3 size: 14 residues. With V trimmed by 2 bases and J by 1 base, 3 bases remained unmatched. The germline V gene encodes CDR1 SGDLS and CDR2 YYNGEE.